This note documents a single T cell receptor (beta chain) sequence. Its antigen is currently unknown. This record comes from a study of cytomegalovirus exposure and HLA in healthy donors. Study at large: Both the roughly 120 validation repertoires and the approximately 640 first-cohort repertoires used the same platform, as reported by a later analysis.

The donors belonged to the roughly 110-subject validation cohort, separate from the roughly 670-subject first cohort. Generated by immunoSEQ multiplex PCR, the TCRdb table keeps only in-frame clones and is missing some. The sample comprises approximately 90,000 clones, about 93% of which are singletons, and approximately 1% rests with the top ten. Germline CDR1 and CDR2: SGHRS and YFSETQ. The length of the CDR3 is 19 residues. Trimming pared 4 bases from V and 0 bases from J, leaving 22 bases between. Study results and limitations: High specificity and sensitivity for cytomegalovirus status were reported for the classifier. The tendency of first-cohort TCR clusters to co-occur in the roughly 110 validation repertoires was identified by a subsequent analysis.

Sample: PBMCs. The chain joins TRBV5-1 to TRBJ2-2, with D tentatively TRBD1 (5 bases). The TCR originated in a woman aged 25 to 39 in good health and CMV-seropositive. Written as DNA, the CDR3 is TGCGCCAGCAGCCAAAGCAGACAGAGACGCCGCTCGAACACCGGGGAGCTGTTTTTT. Translation: CASSQSRQRRRSNTGELFF.